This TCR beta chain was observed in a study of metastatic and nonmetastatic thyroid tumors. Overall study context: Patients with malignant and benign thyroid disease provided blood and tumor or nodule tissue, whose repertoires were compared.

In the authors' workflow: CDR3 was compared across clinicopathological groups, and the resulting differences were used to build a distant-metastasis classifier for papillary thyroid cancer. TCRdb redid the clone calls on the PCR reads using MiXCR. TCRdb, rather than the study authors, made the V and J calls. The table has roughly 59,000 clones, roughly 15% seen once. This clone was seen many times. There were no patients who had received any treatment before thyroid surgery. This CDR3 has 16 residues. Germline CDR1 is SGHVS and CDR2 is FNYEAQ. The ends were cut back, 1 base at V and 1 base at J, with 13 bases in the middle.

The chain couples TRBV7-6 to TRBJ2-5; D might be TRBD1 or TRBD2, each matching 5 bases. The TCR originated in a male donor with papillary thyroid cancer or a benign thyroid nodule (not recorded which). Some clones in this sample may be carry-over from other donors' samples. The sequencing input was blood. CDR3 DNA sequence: TGTGCCAGCAGCTTAGTCGGGACCGAGCCCCAAGAGACCCAGTACTTC. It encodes CASSLVGTEPQETQYF.